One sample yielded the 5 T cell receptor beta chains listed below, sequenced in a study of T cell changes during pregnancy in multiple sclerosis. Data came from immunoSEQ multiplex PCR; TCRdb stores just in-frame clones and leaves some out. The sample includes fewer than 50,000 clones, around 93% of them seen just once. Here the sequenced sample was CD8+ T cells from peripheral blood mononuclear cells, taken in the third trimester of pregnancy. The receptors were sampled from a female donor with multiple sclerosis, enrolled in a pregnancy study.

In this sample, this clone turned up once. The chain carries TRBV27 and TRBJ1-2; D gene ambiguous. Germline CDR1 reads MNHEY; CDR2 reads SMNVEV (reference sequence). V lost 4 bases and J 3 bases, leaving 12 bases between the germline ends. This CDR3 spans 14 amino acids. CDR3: CASSSNSAHYGYTF. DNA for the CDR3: TGTGCCAGCAGTTCAAACAGTGCCCACTATGGCTACACCTTC.

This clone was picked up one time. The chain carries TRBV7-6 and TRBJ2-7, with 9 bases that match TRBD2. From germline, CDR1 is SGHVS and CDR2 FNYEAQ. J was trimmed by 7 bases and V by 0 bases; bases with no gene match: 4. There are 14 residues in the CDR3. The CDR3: CASSLAGSGGEQYF. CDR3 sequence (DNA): TGTGCCAGCAGCTTAGCTGGGAGCGGGGGGGAGCAGTACTTC.

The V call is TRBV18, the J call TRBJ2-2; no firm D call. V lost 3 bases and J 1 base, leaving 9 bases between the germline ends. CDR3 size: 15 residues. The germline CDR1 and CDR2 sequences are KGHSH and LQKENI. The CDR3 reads CASSPAGLNTGELFF. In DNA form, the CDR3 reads TGTGCCAGCTCACCGGCAGGCCTGAACACCGGGGAGCTGTTTTTT.

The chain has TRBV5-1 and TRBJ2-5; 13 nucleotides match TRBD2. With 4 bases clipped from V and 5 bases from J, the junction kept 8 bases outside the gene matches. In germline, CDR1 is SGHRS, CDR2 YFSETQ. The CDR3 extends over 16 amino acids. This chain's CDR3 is CASSHGLAGEYETQYF. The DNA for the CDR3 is TGCGCCAGCAGCCACGGACTAGCGGGAGAATATGAGACCCAGTACTTC.

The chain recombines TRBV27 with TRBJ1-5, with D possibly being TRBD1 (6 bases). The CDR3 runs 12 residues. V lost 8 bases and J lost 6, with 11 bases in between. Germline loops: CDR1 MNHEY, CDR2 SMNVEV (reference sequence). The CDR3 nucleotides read TGTGCCAGCGCAGGGGCAGGTCAGCCCCAGCATTTT. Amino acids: CASAGAGQPQHF.